The 30 T cell receptor beta chains below were found in one sample sequenced in a study of T cell repertoires in cytomegalovirus infection. TCRdb reprocessed the reads via MiXCR and lists one record per CDR3 protein. The sample consists of around 530,000 distinct CDR3 sequences, 16% of them appearing once. The sequenced material came from CD8+ T cells from PBMCs. The source of these receptors is a human donor in good health (CMV status not recorded). Some clones in this sample may be carry-over from other donors' samples.

This clonotype is a singleton in its sample. V is TRBV5-4 and J is TRBJ1-4; D is unclear. The length of the CDR3 is 12 residues. Trimming pared 4 bases from V and 8 bases from J, leaving 9 bases between. Germline assignment: CDR1 SGHNT and CDR2 YYREEE (reference sequence). CDR3 nucleotide sequence: TGTGCCAGCAGCGACCACGAGGAAAAACTGTTTTTT. This sequence encodes CASSDHEEKLFF.

This clonotype appeared a few times. V is TRBV28 and J is TRBJ2-7, with 7 bases identical to TRBD1. Germline V lookup: CDR1 MDHEN, CDR2 SYDVKM. This CDR3 has 13 amino acids. The trim removed 3 bases at V and 5 bases at J, leaving 4 bases unmatched. The CDR3 coding sequence is TGTGCCAGCAGTTTCCGAGGGGGCCACGAGCAGTACTTC. It translates to CASSFRGGHEQYF.

The rearrangement links TRBV13 to TRBJ2-5; D possibly uses TRBD1 or TRBD2 (5 bases each). The V and J ends lost 1 base and 3 bases respectively, with 15 bases between them. The CDR3 is 16 amino acids. Germline V gene lookup returns CDR1 PRHDT and CDR2 FYEKMQ (reference sequence). The CDR3 loop reads CASSLVGERREETQYF. The CDR3, as DNA: TGTGCCAGCAGCTTAGTAGGGGAGAGGAGAGAAGAGACCCAGTACTTC.

J is TRBJ2-7 and V is TRBV5-1; 9 nucleotides match TRBD1. The trim removed 4 bases at V and 0 bases at J, leaving 11 bases unmatched. The CDR3 runs to 17 residues. The germline gives CDR1 SGHRS, CDR2 YFSETQ. CDR3 residues: CASSVPNSTGGSYEQYF. The CDR3 nucleotides read TGCGCCAGCAGCGTTCCAAATTCGACAGGGGGCTCCTACGAGCAGTACTTC. Drawing the rest from reference TRBV5-1 and TRBJ2-7, the complete variable domain is KAGVTQTPRYLIKTRGQQVTLSCSPISGHRSVSWYQQTPGQGLQFLFEYFSETQRNKGNFPGRFSGRQFSNSRSEMNVSTLELGDSALYLCASSVPNSTGGSYEQYFGPGTRLTVT.

Comment on this clonotype: A read error is possible here, since a much larger clone lies one base away. Likely a read error: the CDR3 ends without its conserved phenylalanine or tryptophan. The chain recombines TRBV6-2 or TRBV6-3 with TRBJ2-1; 12 bases agree with TRBD2. Germline loops: CDR1 MNHEY, CDR2 SVGEGT. This CDR3 contains 19 residues. V lost 3 bases and J lost 10; bases outside the gene matches: 19. The CDR3 protein is CASSYRLTRTSGAQEEQFL. For the CDR3, the DNA is TGTGCCAGCAGTTATCGTTTGACTCGGACTAGCGGGGCCCAAGAAGAGCAGTTCTTA.

This clonotype was picked up many times. The chain employs TRBV7-9 and TRBJ2-5; tentatively, D is TRBD1 (6 bases). This CDR3 has 16 residues. CDR1 and CDR2 (germline): SEHNR, FQNEAQ (reference sequence). V shed 5 bases and J shed 2 bases, with 18 bases lying between them. CDR3 bases: TGTGCCAGCAGCCCCGTGACAGGAACGGAGCAAGAGACCCAGTACTTC. It encodes CASSPVTGTEQETQYF.

This clonotype was counted many times. V is TRBV19 and J is TRBJ1-2; D remains unclear. This CDR3 is 14 amino acids long. Germline V gene lookup returns CDR1 LNHDA and CDR2 SQIVND (reference sequence). The V gene lost 4 bases and the J gene lost 5 bases, with 14 bases spanning the gap. CDR3 residues: CASSTYSGNYGYTF. The CDR3 DNA reads TGTGCCAGTAGTACCTATTCAGGCAATTATGGCTACACCTTC.

This sequence joins TRBV5-5 and TRBJ2-2, with D perhaps matching TRBD2 (5 bases). Germline V lookup: CDR1 SGHKS, CDR2 YYEKEE (reference sequence). Deletions cut 0 bases from V and 7 bases from J, with 16 bases between. This CDR3 has 16 amino acids. The CDR3 DNA follows: TGTGCCAGCAGCTTGGGCTACGGGGATCGGGGCGGGGAGCTGTTTTTT. This sequence encodes CASSLGYGDRGGELFF.

In this sample, this clonotype turned up a few times. This chain links TRBV28 with TRBJ2-7; tentatively, D is TRBD2 (7 bases). The V gene's germline CDR1 is MDHEN and CDR2 SYDVKM. The CDR3 runs 16 residues. Trimming took 5 bases from V and 0 from J, leaving 17 bases between them. CDR3 sequence reads: CASSPLVGGASYEQYF. The CDR3 coding sequence is TGTGCCAGCAGTCCCCTGGTTGGGGGGGCCTCCTACGAGCAGTACTTC.

This sequence joins TRBV5-1 and TRBJ2-7, with a tentative D call TRBD2 (6 bases). CDR3 length equals 14 residues. Trimming left V 4 bases short and J 5 bases short, with 16 bases between. Germline CDR1 is SGHRS and CDR2 is YFSETQ. The CDR3 region is CASSPSVRRDEQYF. The CDR3 DNA is TGCGCCAGCAGCCCCTCGGTGAGGAGGGACGAGCAGTACTTC.

This chain connects TRBV6-2 or TRBV6-3 to TRBJ1-5, with 12 bases that match TRBD1. Per the germline V gene, CDR1 is MNHEY and CDR2 is SVGEGT. The CDR3 totals 14 residues. The J segment lost 5 bases and the V segment lost 5 bases, leaving 1 base of the junction unmatched. CDR3 amino acids: CASSRDRGHQPQHF. The CDR3 DNA reads TGTGCCAGCAGTAGGGACAGGGGGCATCAGCCCCAGCATTTT.

This clonotype was found many times. The chain uses TRBV15 and TRBJ1-2, with TRBD1 matching over 9 bases. The CDR3 spans 15 residues. Germline CDR1 and CDR2: LNHNV and YYDKDF (reference sequence). Germline trimming cut 3 bases from V and 6 bases from J; bases unmatched to any gene: 8. CDR3 coding DNA: TGTGCCACCAGCAGTTGGGACAGGGAGCCCCATGGCTACACCTTC. It encodes CATSSWDREPHGYTF.

This clonotype was detected ten times or more. The chain joins TRBV7-3 to TRBJ1-1; no clear D. Germline V lookup: CDR1 SGHTA, CDR2 FQGTGA. This CDR3 spans 13 amino acids. V was cut by 2 bases and J by 7 bases, with 11 bases left in between. The CDR3 DNA reads TGTGCCAGCAGCTTAGGATTGCAGGATGAAGCTTTCTTT. Protein: CASSLGLQDEAFF. Looking up the rest from reference TRBV7-3 and TRBJ1-1 gives the full variable domain: GAGVSQTPSNKVTEKGKYVELRCDPISGHTALYWYRQSLGQGPEFLIYFQGTGAADDSGLPNDRFFAVRPEGSVSTLKIQRTERGDSAVYLCASSLGLQDEAFFGQGTRLTVV.

This clonotype came up a few times. The chain has TRBV9 and TRBJ2-7; 9 positions agree with TRBD1. Germline CDR1 is SGDLS and CDR2 is YYNGEE. V gave up 3 bases and J gave up 6 bases; unmatched junction bases: 10. The CDR3 runs 15 residues. The CDR3 nucleotides read TGTGCCAGCAGCGAAACAGGGGGCAGATCCAGCGAGCAGTACTTC. This encodes CASSETGGRSSEQYF.

This clonotype was observed a handful of times. The chain recombines TRBV14 with TRBJ2-7; D remains ambiguous. V was clipped by 1 base and J by 5 bases, with 15 bases between them. The CDR3 length is 15 residues. Looked up from germline, CDR1 is SGHDN and CDR2 is FVKESK. The CDR3 nucleotides read TGTGCCAGCAGCCAAGTTGTGGCGCCGATAAACGAGCAGTACTTC. It translates to CASSQVVAPINEQYF.

This clonotype has more than one count but fewer than ten. As the CDR3 is not closed by the conserved phenylalanine or tryptophan, this likely results from a read error. Because the CDR3's place on the DNA is in doubt, the DNA is left out and the CDR3 is given as listed by TCRdb. The rearrangement joins TRBV6-6 to TRBJ1-1; the tabulated D call, TRBD1, remains unverified against the DNA. From germline, CDR1 is MNHNY and CDR2 SVGAGI (reference sequence). The CDR3 spans 13 amino acids, including both terminal residues. The CDR3 spells CASSYPRTGTIFS.

The genes are TRBV2 and TRBJ1-1, with 8 bases identical to TRBD1. The CDR3 covers 14 residues. In germline, CDR1 is SNHLY, CDR2 FYNNEI. V lost 6 bases, J lost 3 bases, and 6 bases stayed unmatched. The CDR3: CASRETGVDTEAFF. The CDR3 DNA is TGTGCCAGCAGGGAGACAGGGGTGGACACTGAAGCTTTCTTT.

This clonotype has only a few counts. The V gene is TRBV29-1, the J gene TRBJ1-2; D gene ambiguous. CDR1 is SQVTM, CDR2 ANQGSEA, per germline. Between the trimmed V and J ends, which lost 7 bases and 8 bases, there was a span of 17 bases. CDR3 length: 12 residues. The CDR3: CSAEGWDGGYTF. CDR3 in DNA: TGCAGCGCGGAGGGTTGGGATGGAGGCTACACCTTC. Combining the CDR3 with reference TRBV29-1 and TRBJ1-2 gives the whole variable domain SAVISQKPSRDICQRGTSLTIQCQVDSQVTMMFWYRQQPGQSLTLIATANQGSEATYESGFVIDKFPISRPNLTFSTLTVSNMSPEDSSIYLCSAEGWDGGYTFGSGTRLTVV.

In the case of this clonotype: Being one base from a much bigger clone, this may be a read error. The chain uses TRBV5-4 and TRBJ1-2, with 7 positions matching TRBD1. The germline V gene encodes CDR1 SGHNT and CDR2 YYREEE (reference sequence). The CDR3 is 14 amino acids. Trimming cost V 0 bases and J 7 bases; bases outside gene matches: 6. For the CDR3, the DNA is TGTGCCAGCAGCTTGGAAGGGACAGTCTGTGGCTACACCTTC. Its translation: CASSLEGTVCGYTF.

This clonotype was counted a few times. The CDR3, as DNA: TGTGCCACCAGCAGAGATCAAGGACTATACGAGCAGTACTTC. Translated: CATSRDQGLYEQYF. The chain employs TRBV15 and TRBJ2-7; maybe TRBD2 (6 bases). V was pared by 0 bases and J by 4 bases, with 10 bases between. The CDR3 spans 14 residues. The germline V gene encodes CDR1 LNHNV and CDR2 YYDKDF (reference sequence).

This clonotype was observed a few times. The chain joins TRBV15 to TRBJ2-7, with D unclear. V lost 0 bases to trimming and J lost 5 bases, with 11 bases between them. Germline CDR1 is LNHNV and CDR2 is YYDKDF (reference sequence). The CDR3 covers 14 residues. The CDR3, as DNA: TGTGCCACCAGCAGAGATCTGAGCTCTGACGAGCAGTACTTC. Protein sequence: CATSRDLSSDEQYF. The full variable domain, completed using reference TRBV15 and TRBJ2-7, is DAMVIQNPRYQVTQFGKPVTLSCSQTLNHNVMYWYQQKSSQAPKLLFHYYDKDFNNEADTPDNFQSRRPNTSFCFLDIRSPGLGDTAMYLCATSRDLSSDEQYFGPGTRLTVT.

This clonotype was counted many times. This sequence joins TRBV7-9 and TRBJ2-1; no definite D call. Germline V lookup: CDR1 SEHNR, CDR2 FQNEAQ (reference sequence). This CDR3 spans 14 amino acids. V lost 1 base and J 2 bases, leaving 6 bases between the germline ends. The CDR3 nucleotides read TGTGCCAGCAGCTTAGTTGAGACCTACAATGAGCAGTTCTTC. Translating gives CASSLVETYNEQFF.

This clonotype appeared many times. V usage is TRBV6-5 and J usage is TRBJ1-5; maybe TRBD1 (6 bases). Germline CDR1 MNHEY, CDR2 SVGAGI. The CDR3 is 16 amino acids. Between the trimmed V and J ends, which lost 5 bases and 3 bases, there was a span of 17 bases. The CDR3 DNA sequence: TGTGCCAGCAGTCTCCAGGGGCGGCCTTTCAATCAGCCCCAGCATTTT. Translating gives CASSLQGRPFNQPQHF.

This clonotype was found many times. In nucleotides, the CDR3 is TGTGCCAGCAGCTTAGGAGGTGTCGAGCAGTACTTC. This sequence encodes CASSLGGVEQYF. The chain uses TRBV11-2 and TRBJ2-7; D is ambiguous. The V end was cut by 1 base, the J end by 6 bases, with 7 bases between. Germline V CDR1 and CDR2: SGHAT, FQNNGV. The CDR3 has 12 residues.

This clonotype was seen a handful of times. This chain links TRBV6-5 with TRBJ1-2; no definite D call. Looked up from germline, CDR1 is MNHEY and CDR2 is SVGAGI. This CDR3 region has 16 residues. V shed 5 bases and J shed 3 bases, with 19 bases lying between them. Here the CDR3 DNA reads TGTGCCAGCAGTATCATACCAGTTCGGAGGGACTATGGCTACACCTTC. Its protein product is CASSIIPVRRDYGYTF.

Turning to this clonotype: With a much larger clone just one base away, this may be a read error. The chain is built from TRBV3-1 and TRBJ2-4, with D unresolved. Per the germline V gene, CDR1 is LGHDT and CDR2 is YNNKEL (reference sequence). This CDR3 comprises 18 residues. In nucleotides, the CDR3 is TGTGCCAGCAGCCAAGAAGCCCCACTTTCTTCGGCCAAAAACATTCTGTACTTC. As protein: CASSQEAPLSSAKNILYF.

This chain uses TRBV15 with TRBJ2-3; a possible D gene is TRBD2 (6 bases). The length of the CDR3 is 16 residues. V was pared by 3 bases and J by 0 bases, with 13 bases between. Germline CDR1 reads LNHNV; CDR2 reads YYDKDF (reference sequence). The CDR3 DNA is TGTGCCACCAGCAGCGTATTAGCGGTTAGCACAGATACGCAGTATTTT. Its translation is CATSSVLAVSTDTQYF.

At least ten counts were recorded for this clonotype. The CDR3 sequence: CSVIDGHSSGANVLTF. In nucleotides, the CDR3 is TGCAGCGTTATCGACGGGCATAGCTCTGGGGCCAACGTCCTGACTTTC. J is TRBJ2-6 and V is TRBV29-1, with D hard to call. Germline V CDR1 and CDR2: SQVTM, ANQGSEA. Trimming took off 5 bases at V and 0 bases at J, with 14 bases between the two ends. The CDR3 has 16 residues. Combining the CDR3 with reference TRBV29-1 and TRBJ2-6 gives the whole variable domain SAVISQKPSRDICQRGTSLTIQCQVDSQVTMMFWYRQQPGQSLTLIATANQGSEATYESGFVIDKFPISRPNLTFSTLTVSNMSPEDSSIYLCSVIDGHSSGANVLTFGAGSRLTVL.

This chain joins TRBV9 and TRBJ1-1; perhaps TRBD1 as D (6 bases). Trimming took off 4 bases at V and 0 bases at J, with 16 bases between the two ends. CDR3 size: 16 residues. Germline V gives CDR1 SGDLS, CDR2 YYNGEE. The CDR3 sequence: CASSRRDTDMNTEAFF. CDR3 sequence (DNA): TGTGCCAGCAGCAGAAGGGACACGGATATGAACACTGAAGCTTTCTTT.

The chain couples TRBV9 to TRBJ2-1; 7 nucleotides agree with TRBD2. Trimming at V came to 3 bases and at J to 8 bases, leaving 14 bases not matched to a gene. CDR1 is SGDLS and CDR2 is YYNGEE in the germline V gene. The CDR3 has 16 residues. In DNA form, the CDR3 reads TGTGCCAGCAGCGAAAAGGCCAAGCGGGATAATTATGAGCAGTTCTTC. Protein sequence: CASSEKAKRDNYEQFF.